A single sample gave rise to the 19 T cell receptor beta chains below, sequenced in a study of blood T cell repertoires in COVID-19. Libraries were prepared by immunoSEQ multiplex PCR; TCRdb keeps only in-frame clonotypes and omits some of them. The data hold 150,000 to 200,000 clones, with 65% to 85% observed a single time. The sequencing sample was made of peripheral blood. These receptors were obtained from a man aged 55 to 69 with active or convalescent COVID-19.

This chain links TRBV6-5 with TRBJ1-2; a possible D gene is TRBD1 (6 bases). Trimming removed 2 bases at V and 8 bases at J, with 15 bases between. Germline CDR1 MNHEY, CDR2 SVGAGI. CDR3 length equals 14 residues. CDR3 in amino acids: CASSYQTQGSGYTF. CDR3 nucleotides: TGTGCCAGCAGTTACCAGACACAGGGATCGGGCTACACCTTC.

The J gene is TRBJ2-2, the V gene TRBV1; the table's D call TRBD1 went unverified against the DNA. TRBV1 is noted as a pseudogene. This CDR3 is built from 19 residues. CDR3 sequence: CTSSQASDRENTNTGELFF. CDR3 bases: TGCACCAGCAGCCAAGCATCAGACAGGGAAAACACGAACACCGGGGAGCTGTTTTTT.

The chain employs TRBV3-1 (or the pseudogene TRBV3-2) and TRBJ2-5; 8 nucleotides align to TRBD2. Germline V gene sequence: CDR1 LGHDT, CDR2 YNNKEL (reference sequence). J lost 5 bases, V lost 1 base, and 9 bases had no gene match. CDR3 length: 16 amino acids. CDR3 in amino acids: CASSQGGSGSRETQYF. CDR3 bases: TGTGCCAGCAGCCAAGGCGGAAGCGGGAGCCGGGAGACCCAGTACTTC.

This chain uses TRBV19 with TRBJ1-1, with a tentative D call TRBD1 (5 bases). V dropped 5 bases and J dropped 0 bases, with 10 bases sitting between them. This CDR3 contains 14 residues. Per germline, CDR1 LNHDA and CDR2 SQIVND (reference sequence). The CDR3 is CASSSRGMNTEAFF. The CDR3 DNA follows: TGTGCCAGTAGTTCGCGGGGGATGAACACTGAAGCTTTCTTT.

J is TRBJ1-2 and V is TRBV7-2; 10 bases map to TRBD1. CDR3 length equals 13 residues. Germline V gives CDR1 SGHTA, CDR2 FQGNSA. V lost 5 bases, J lost 6 bases, and 3 bases stayed unmatched. CDR3 region: CASSATGGDGYTF. Written as DNA, the CDR3 is TGTGCCAGCAGCGCGACAGGGGGCGATGGCTACACCTTC.

This clone came up once. The chain uses TRBV2 and TRBJ1-5; TRBD1 matches at 7 bases. The CDR3 is made up of 15 amino acids. The germline V gene encodes CDR1 SNHLY and CDR2 FYNNEI. After removal of 6 bases from V and 4 bases from J, the junction contained 9 bases not matched to a gene. The CDR3 coding sequence is TGTGCCAGCAGCTCCCAGGGGGTCGAGAATCAGCCCCAGCATTTT. Its translation is CASSSQGVENQPQHF.

A word on this clone: This sample includes further DNA sequences coding for the same CDR3. V and J are TRBV9 and TRBJ1-1; 8 bases agree with TRBD1. CDR1 is SGDLS, CDR2 YYNGEE, per germline. J was trimmed by 4 bases and V by 2 bases; bases with no gene match: 4. CDR3 length: 14 residues. CDR3 sequence: CASSVGDRGTEAFF. CDR3 bases: TGTGCCAGCAGCGTTGGCGACAGGGGCACTGAAGCTTTCTTT.

This clone has just one count. The V call is TRBV14, the J call TRBJ2-2, with D possibly TRBD1 on 6 matching bases. CDR1 is SGHDN and CDR2 is FVKESK in the germline V gene. The CDR3 length is 12 residues. V was shortened by 3 bases and J by 9 bases, with 8 bases between the two germline ends. The CDR3 spells CASSQGARELFF. For the CDR3, the DNA is TGTGCCAGCAGCCAGGGGGCGAGGGAGCTGTTTTTT.

This chain joins TRBV7-9 and TRBJ2-7; TRBD2 is a possible D gene (5 bases). The CDR3 is 15 amino acids. The V gene lost 8 bases and the J gene lost 1 base, with 18 bases spanning the gap. CDR1 is SEHNR and CDR2 is FQNEAQ in the germline V gene (reference sequence). CDR3 residues: CASSPPGGNSYEQYF. In nucleotides, the CDR3 is TGTGCCAGCTCACCTCCCGGAGGAAATTCCTACGAGCAGTACTTC.

The chain is built from TRBV5-4 and TRBJ2-5; TRBD2 is a possible D gene (5 bases). The V and J ends lost 4 bases and 1 base respectively, with 11 bases between them. Germline loops: CDR1 SGHNT, CDR2 YYREEE (reference sequence). The CDR3 loop spans 14 amino acids. CDR3 DNA: TGTGCCAGCAGCCCAGGACTGGCCCAAGAGACCCAGTACTTC. This codes for CASSPGLAQETQYF.

The J gene is TRBJ1-2, the V gene TRBV25-1; the D gene is possibly TRBD1 (5 bases). CDR1 MGHDK and CDR2 SYGVNS come from the germline V gene. This CDR3 has 15 amino acids. V was cut by 0 bases and J by 8 bases, with 16 bases left in between. This CDR3 is CASSEYRAAGEGYTF. The CDR3 nucleotides are TGTGCCAGCAGTGAATATCGGGCTGCGGGGGAAGGCTACACCTTC.

This sequence joins TRBV10-3 and TRBJ2-5; 10 bases align to TRBD1. Per germline, CDR1 ENHRY and CDR2 SYGVKD. J lost 5 bases, V lost 6 bases, and 3 bases had no gene match. This CDR3 is built from 13 residues. The CDR3 DNA is TGTGCCATCAGGCCGGGACAGGGGGAGACCCAGTACTTC. Amino acids: CAIRPGQGETQYF.

V usage is TRBV6-6 and J usage is TRBJ2-4; 8 nucleotides align to TRBD1. Germline lookup yields CDR1 MNHNY and CDR2 SVGAGI (reference sequence). The CDR3 is 17 residues long. Losses at the gene ends were 5 bases for V and 2 bases for J; bases not matched to a gene: 11. The CDR3 DNA follows: TGTGCCAGCAGTCGCACCGGACAGGGAGAATCCAAAAACATTCAGTACTTC. It specifies CASSRTGQGESKNIQYF.

This clone showed up just once. The chain links TRBV4-2 to TRBJ2-3; 9 nucleotides match TRBD1. Germline V gene sequence: CDR1 LGHNA, CDR2 YNFKEQ. The CDR3 has 18 residues. V shed 6 bases, J shed 5 bases, and the junction held 18 bases outside the gene matches. The CDR3 region is CASSAIRDRVFCQDTQYF. CDR3 DNA: TGTGCCAGCAGTGCGATTAGGGACAGGGTATTTTGTCAAGATACGCAGTATTTT.

V gene TRBV19 combines with J gene TRBJ1-1; TRBD1 might be the D (6 bases). The germline V gene has CDR1 LNHDA and CDR2 SQIVND (reference sequence). This CDR3 contains 15 residues. V lost 3 bases and J 1 base, leaving 12 bases between the germline ends. The CDR3 region is CASSIDGRGNTEAFF. The CDR3, as DNA: TGTGCCAGTAGTATTGATGGCAGGGGGAACACTGAAGCTTTCTTT.

The V gene is TRBV2, the J gene TRBJ1-2; D is perhaps TRBD1 (6 bases). The germline V gene encodes CDR1 SNHLY and CDR2 FYNNEI. This CDR3 region has 14 residues. Between the trimmed V and J ends, which lost 6 bases and 4 bases, there was a span of 15 bases. In DNA form, the CDR3 reads TGTGCCAGCAGGGAACGTGGGGGCACCTATGGCTACACCTTC. Its translation is CASRERGGTYGYTF. Together with reference TRBV2 and TRBJ1-2, the CDR3 gives the full variable domain: EPEVTQTPSHQVTQMGQEVILRCVPISNHLYFYWYRQILGQKVEFLVSFYNNEISEKSEIFDDQFSVERPDGSNFTLKIRSTKLEDSAMYFCASRERGGTYGYTFGSGTRLTVV.

Here the CDR3 reads CASSQGLLELFF. CDR3 DNA: TGTGCCAGCAGCCAGGGGCTTCTGGAGCTGTTTTTT. This chain uses TRBV11-2 with TRBJ2-2; D is perhaps TRBD1 (6 bases). Between the trimmed V and J ends, which lost 5 bases and 10 bases, there was a span of 11 bases. Germline CDR1 SGHAT, CDR2 FQNNGV. CDR3 size: 12 residues.

V is TRBV4-2 and J is TRBJ1-2; D may be TRBD1 (5 bases). Germline loops: CDR1 LGHNA, CDR2 YNFKEQ. The germline V and J ends were trimmed by 0 bases and 3 bases, with 11 bases remaining between them. The CDR3 runs 15 residues. The CDR3 DNA reads TGTGCCAGCAGCCAAGATAGGGGTGGGGACTATGGCTACACCTTC. It specifies CASSQDRGGDYGYTF.

The V call is TRBV6-5, the J call TRBJ1-4; D is ambiguous. CDR1 is MNHEY, CDR2 SVGAGI, per germline. The ends were cut back, 8 bases at V and 6 bases at J, with 19 bases in the middle. The length of the CDR3 is 15 residues. The chain's CDR3 is CASGYGGGAHEKLFF. The CDR3, as DNA: TGTGCCAGCGGGTACGGCGGCGGTGCCCATGAAAAACTGTTTTTT.